Listed below are T cell receptor beta chains from one sample, sequenced in a study of T-cell reconstitution after alpha-beta-depleted transplantation in children. TCRdb independently ran MiXCR on the PCR reads; one entry per CDR3 protein. Here the sample spans 400,000 to 450,000 distinct CDR3 sequences, about 40% being singletons. Sequences were derived from PBMCs, sampled before TCRalphabeta/CD19-depleted stem cell transplant. These receptors were taken from a girl aged 2-9 years with aplastic anemia, due to receive a stem cell transplant. CDR3s include the opening cysteine and the closing phenylalanine or tryptophan. D genes are given only for firm matches. Some rows mark clone size as missing; the rest say once, few, many or name a class of expanded clone.

j_gene | v_gene | d_gene | abundance | CDR3aa
TRBJ2-7 | TRBV12-3/TRBV12-4 | TRBD1 | many | CASSRGQGAVSEQYF
TRBJ1-1 | TRBV6-1 | NA | NA | CASSGARSPEAFF
TRBJ1-3 | TRBV6-1 | NA | many | CASRTGSGNTIYF
TRBJ2-6 | TRBV28 | NA | NA | CASSTRQDSGANVLTF
TRBJ2-1 | TRBV5-1 | NA | NA | CASRAEGDEQFF
TRBJ2-5 | TRBV7-9 | TRBD2 | NA | CASSYGLAEHRETQYF
TRBJ2-7 | TRBV11-2 | NA | few | CASSLWISYEQYF
TRBJ2-3 | TRBV4-1 | NA | few | CASSQHLGGGLTDTQYF
TRBJ1-5 | TRBV12-3/TRBV12-4 | TRBD1 | many | CASSLVDRGQPQHF
TRBJ2-7 | TRBV24-1 | NA | few | CATSASGNTQYF
TRBJ1-1 | TRBV7-9 | NA | NA | CASRALGREGVTEAFF
TRBJ1-1 | TRBV7-6 | NA | NA | CASSPDMATEAFF
TRBJ2-1 | TRBV19 | NA | NA | CASSNRVYNEQFF
TRBJ2-7 | TRBV5-1 | NA | NA | CASSWDTQAYEQYF
TRBJ2-3 | TRBV20-1 | TRBD2 | NA | CSARGSGLALTSTDTQYF
TRBJ2-7 | TRBV12-3/TRBV12-4 | TRBD1 | NA | CASTLKAGTGLYEQYF
TRBJ2-5 | TRBV5-8 | TRBD2 | NA | CASSSGLAEYQETQYF
TRBJ2-7 | TRBV29-1 | NA | NA | CSVVSRSYEQYF
TRBJ2-7 | TRBV5-1 | TRBD1 | NA | CASSSTGARGEQYF
TRBJ2-5 | TRBV15 | NA | NA | CATSRPLETQYF
TRBJ2-7 | TRBV10-3 | NA | NA | CAISESRPGSYEQYF
TRBJ1-4 | TRBV4-2 | NA | NA | CASSLDRYTEKLFF
TRBJ2-7 | TRBV30 | NA | once | CAWIGVFGEQYF
TRBJ2-7 | TRBV20-1 | NA | few | CSASPGFYGEQYF
TRBJ2-3 | TRBV5-5 | TRBD2 | many | CASSRTSHTDTQYF
TRBJ1-1 | TRBV12-3/TRBV12-4 | NA | once | CASSLVMNTEAFF
TRBJ2-3 | TRBV5-6 | NA | many | CASSLAGAKTSTDTQYF
TRBJ1-4 | TRBV15 | TRBD1 | NA | CATSIGDRVPEKLFF
TRBJ2-1 | TRBV12-3/TRBV12-4 | NA | many | CASSGDPWNEQFF
TRBJ2-4 | TRBV5-6 | NA | few | CASSPLGQGPASVKNIQYF
TRBJ2-1 | TRBV6-1 | TRBD2 | NA | CASSAVTSGNNEQFF
TRBJ1-5 | TRBV7-9 | NA | many | CASSSGTDSNQPQHF
TRBJ2-7 | TRBV30 | NA | NA | CAWGQYYEQYF
TRBJ2-1 | TRBV20-1 | TRBD2 | NA | CSADSSGRAADEQFF
TRBJ2-3 | TRBV4-1 | NA | many | CASSQDFWESTDTQYF
TRBJ2-1 | TRBV15 | NA | NA | CATSSGTTPFGDEQFF
TRBJ2-4 | TRBV24-1 | TRBD2 | NA | CATSDASGGDKNIQYF